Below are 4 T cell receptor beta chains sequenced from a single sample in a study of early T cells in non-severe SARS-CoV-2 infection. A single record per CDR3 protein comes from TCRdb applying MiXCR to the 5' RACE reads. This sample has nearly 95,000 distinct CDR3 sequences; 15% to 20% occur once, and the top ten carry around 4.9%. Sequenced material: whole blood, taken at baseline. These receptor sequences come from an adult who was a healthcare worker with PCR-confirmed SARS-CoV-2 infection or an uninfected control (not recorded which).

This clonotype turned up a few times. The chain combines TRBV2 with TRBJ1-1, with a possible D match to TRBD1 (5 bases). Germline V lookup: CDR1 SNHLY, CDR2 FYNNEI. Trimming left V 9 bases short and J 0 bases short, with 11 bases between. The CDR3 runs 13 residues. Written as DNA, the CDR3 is TGTGCCAGGCGGGGGGACCTGAACACTGAAGCTTTCTTT. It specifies CARRGDLNTEAFF. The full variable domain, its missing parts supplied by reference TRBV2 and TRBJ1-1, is EPEVTQTPSHQVTQMGQEVILRCVPISNHLYFYWYRQILGQKVEFLVSFYNNEISEKSEIFDDQFSVERPDGSNFTLKIRSTKLEDSAMYFCARRGDLNTEAFFGQGTRLTVV.

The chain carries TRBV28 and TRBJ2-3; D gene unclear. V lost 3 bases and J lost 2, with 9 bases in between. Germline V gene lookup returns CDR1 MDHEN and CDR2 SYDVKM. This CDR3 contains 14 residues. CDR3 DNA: TGTGCCAGCAGTTTCGATTCGATCACAGATACGCAGTATTTT. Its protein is CASSFDSITDTQYF.

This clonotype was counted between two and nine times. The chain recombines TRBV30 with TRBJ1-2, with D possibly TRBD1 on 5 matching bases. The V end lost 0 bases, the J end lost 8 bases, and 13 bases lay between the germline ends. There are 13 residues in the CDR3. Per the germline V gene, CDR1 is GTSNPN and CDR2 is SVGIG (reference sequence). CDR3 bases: TGTGCCTGGAGTGTAGGTCAGGGCACAGGCTACACCTTC. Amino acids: CAWSVGQGTGYTF.

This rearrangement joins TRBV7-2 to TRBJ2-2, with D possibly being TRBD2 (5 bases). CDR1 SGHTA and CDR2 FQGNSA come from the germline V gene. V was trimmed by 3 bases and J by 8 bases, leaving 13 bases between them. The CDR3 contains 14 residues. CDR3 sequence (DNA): TGTGCCAGCAGCTTGGGTAGCGCCCTTGGGGAGCTGTTTTTT. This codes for CASSLGSALGELFF.